This T cell receptor (beta chain) was recorded in a study of PD-1 blockade in classical Hodgkin lymphoma (dated by TCRdb to 2020 to 2022). Background for the entire study: Nivolumab dosing was 3 mg/kg intravenously every 2 weeks, continuing until either disease progression or unacceptable toxicity. The study used CyTOF and TCR beta sequencing to define a peripheral blood immune signature of response to PD-1 blockade in classical Hodgkin lymphoma.

The time point label for this specimen denotes: cycle 2 day 1 (C2D1) of nivolumab. All trial patients had relapsed after autologous stem cell transplantation, with cohorts A, B and C differing in prior brentuximab vedotin exposure. The trial cohort included fewer than 60 patients with relapsed/refractory classical Hodgkin lymphoma, and each patient had a best overall response of complete response, partial response or progressive disease. Single-agent nivolumab was administered to trial patients in the multi-cohort phase II CheckMate 205 trial. An independent review committee assessed best overall response by applying the 2007 International Working Group response criteria. Trial PBMCs were collected immediately before nivolumab initiation (C1D1) and during therapy at cycle 2 day 1 and cycle 4 day 1. Peripheral blood was collected in 8 mL Vacutainer Cell Preparation Tubes, from which PBMCs were isolated by centrifugation and then cryopreserved.

Concerning this clone: Its antigen is currently not known. Per-base quality was not reported, and no clone a single base away is much larger than it.

V gives up 4 bases and J gives up 6 bases, and the segment between their germline ends measures 9 bases. The CDR3 covers 12 residues, taking in both the cysteine and the phenylalanine. Here the CDR3 DNA is all that survives: 36 bases in frame from base 1. Looking up the germline V gene (reference sequence) yields CDR1 SEHNR and CDR2 FQNEAQ. The investigation overall reported the following: Baseline TCR diversity was reported as lower in newly diagnosed patients than in healthy donors, and lower still in relapsed/refractory patients. Diversity was lower in patients who began nivolumab less than 1 year after ASCT, so these patients were left out of later analyses to avoid confounding by immune reconstitution. The study was limited to a single clinical trial cohort, and causes of repertoire differences, possibly disease activity or prior therapy, remained undefined. A significant rise by C4D1 was seen in CD4+ but not CD8+ TCR diversity (p=0.0027 vs p=0.16), with the rise being most apparent in complete responders (p=0.02). Baseline diversity similar to that of newly diagnosed patients was observed in trial patients achieving complete response, whereas significantly lower diversity was observed in partial responders and progressors.

The Qiagen DNeasy kit was used to extract genomic DNA from unsorted PBMCs and from the negatively selected CD4+ and CD8+ fractions. TCR beta CDR3 regions were subjected to amplification by immunoSEQ multiplex PCR with primers that anneal to V and J segments. A synthetic immune receptor repertoire was used to minimize amplification bias, and remaining bias was computationally removed after sequencing. Per the original workflow: Custom Python scripts were used to quantify repertoire diversity as the Shannon entropy index. Unsorted, CD4+ and CD8+ repertoires were analyzed separately, except in combined analyses where CD4+ and CD8+ sequences were merged in silico. Clonal expansion was defined as a frequency increase of at least 2-fold after treatment compared with C1D1, and clones undetected at baseline were assigned a pseudocount of 0.5. Clones with 0 or 1 copy at C1D1 were classified as singleton clones, and clones with 2 or more copies were classified as non-singleton clones. Clones expanded in unsorted samples were annotated as CD4+, CD8+ or unknown by matching protein sequences in sorted samples from the same patient. Wilcoxon tests were applied to paired samples to test diversity changes from C1D1 to C4D1. In its TCRdb copy, this immuneACCESS table keeps in-frame sequences only and misses some clones. Where compared with another copy, unresolved V genes explain less than half of these, and the others have no known cause. V, J and clone size are taken as reported in that table, and D and trimming were inferred from the DNA itself. In this sample the table shows 55,000 to 60,000 clones, around 90% of which occur a single time. The leading ten clones occupy about 10% of the sample.

The V and J segments used are TRBV7-9 and TRBJ1-2; confidence is insufficient to name the D gene. Sequencing was performed on peripheral blood mononuclear cells (PBMCs), taken before the second cycle of nivolumab. This TCR came from a human donor with classical Hodgkin lymphoma. The encoded CDR3 is CASSSRSHGYTF. The nucleotide sequence reads TGTGCCAGCAGCTCAAGGTCCCATGGCTACACCTTC. The reference TRBV7-9 and TRBJ1-2 proteins fill in what lies around the CDR3, so the full variable domain reads DTGVSQNPRHKITKRGQNVTFRCDPISEHNRLYWYRQTLGQGPEFLTYFQNEAQLEKSRLLSDRFSAERPKGSFSTLEIQRTEQGDSAMYLCASSSRSHGYTFGSGTRLTVV.